The 21 T cell receptor beta chains reported below all come from one sample, sequenced in a study of OX40 agonist ivuxolimab in advanced cancers. Profiled with immunoSEQ multiplex PCR; TCRdb holds only in-frame clones, not every one. The profile covers fewer than 200,000 clones, with 94% appearing a single time and around 0.31% taken by the ten largest. The sequences come from CD4+ or CD8+ T cells sorted from blood, collected in a trial of the OX40 agonist ivuxolimab. The receptors were sampled from an adult with an advanced solid tumor such as melanoma, head and neck, liver or kidney cancer.

This chain joins TRBV9 and TRBJ1-2, with TRBD1 matching over 7 bases. The V segment lost 1 base and the J segment 2 bases; nucleotides outside the gene matches: 8. The CDR3 totals 16 residues. Germline V gene data show CDR1 as SGDLS and CDR2 as YYNGEE. CDR3 amino acids: CASSVQRDSWNYGYTF. CDR3 nucleotide sequence: TGTGCCAGCAGCGTACAACGGGACAGTTGGAACTATGGCTACACCTTC.

This chain links TRBV5-1 with TRBJ2-3; the D is unclear. This CDR3 spans 13 amino acids. Germline-derived CDR1 and CDR2 are SGHRS and YFSETQ. The ends were cut back, 7 bases at V and 2 bases at J, with 11 bases in the middle. The chain's CDR3 is CASQLANTDTQYF. The CDR3 DNA is TGCGCCAGCCAGCTGGCCAACACAGATACGCAGTATTTT. Together with reference TRBV5-1 and TRBJ2-3, the CDR3 gives the full variable domain: KAGVTQTPRYLIKTRGQQVTLSCSPISGHRSVSWYQQTPGQGLQFLFEYFSETQRNKGNFPGRFSGRQFSNSRSEMNVSTLELGDSALYLCASQLANTDTQYFGPGTRLTVL.

CDR3 nucleotide sequence: TGTGCCAGCAGCTTTGGGCTACAGGGATCGAAGCAAGAGACCCAGTACTTC. Translating it yields CASSFGLQGSKQETQYF. This rearrangement joins TRBV7-9 to TRBJ2-5, with D possibly matching TRBD1 (6 bases). This CDR3 is 17 amino acids long. CDR1 and CDR2 (germline): SEHNR, FQNEAQ (reference sequence). V gave up 3 bases and J gave up 2 bases, with 19 bases separating them.

This CDR3 reads CASSLGGGYQPQHF. DNA of the CDR3: TGTGCCAGCAGCTTAGGAGGGGGGTACCAGCCCCAGCATTTT. The chain joins TRBV7-9 to TRBJ1-5; TRBD1 might be the D (6 bases). Germline CDR1 reads SEHNR; CDR2 reads FQNEAQ (reference sequence). This CDR3 contains 14 residues. V was cut by 1 base and J by 7 bases, with 11 bases left in between.

J is TRBJ2-7 and V is TRBV28; 12 bases are shared with TRBD2. V trimming: 3 bases; J trimming: 1 base; junction bases outside the gene matches: 7. The CDR3 loop spans 17 amino acids. The V gene's germline CDR1 is MDHEN and CDR2 SYDVKM. The CDR3 DNA follows: TGTGCCAGCAGTTTGGTTGTACTAGCGGGGGGATCCTACGAGCAGTACTTC. It specifies CASSLVVLAGGSYEQYF. The full variable domain, with the rest looked up from reference TRBV28 and TRBJ2-7, is DVKVTQSSRYLVKRTGEKVFLECVQDMDHENMFWYRQDPGLGLRLIYFSYDVKMKEKGDIPEGYSVSREKKERFSLILESASTNQTSMYLCASSLVVLAGGSYEQYFGPGTRLTVT.

The chain carries TRBV12-5 and TRBJ1-5; 10 positions match TRBD1. After removal of 4 bases from V and 0 bases from J, the junction contained 15 bases not matched to a gene. The CDR3 consists of 20 residues. Germline V gene data show CDR1 as LGHNT and CDR2 as FRNRAP. The CDR3 region is CASGSSRSGTGDLSNQPQHF. The DNA for the CDR3 is TGTGCTAGTGGTTCCTCCAGATCCGGGACAGGGGACCTTAGCAATCAGCCCCAGCATTTT.

This clone was found once. CDR3 sequence reads: CASSLDRVPYEQYF. CDR3 bases: TGTGCCAGCAGCTTAGACAGGGTTCCCTACGAGCAGTACTTC. V and J are TRBV7-9 and TRBJ2-7; perhaps TRBD1 as D (6 bases). V lost 1 base and J 2 bases, leaving 9 bases between the germline ends. This CDR3 is built from 14 residues. Germline CDR1 SEHNR, CDR2 FQNEAQ (reference sequence).

Comment on this clone: Distinct nucleotide sequences in the sample also encode this CDR3. The chain couples TRBV18 to TRBJ1-1, with D possibly matching TRBD1 (5 bases). Germline CDR1 reads KGHSH; CDR2 reads LQKENI. This CDR3 is built from 12 residues. Trimming removed 3 bases at V and 4 bases at J, with 6 bases between. The CDR3 nucleotides are TGTGCCAGCTCACCGGGGGTCACTGAAGCTTTCTTT. This encodes CASSPGVTEAFF.

The gene calls are TRBV2 and TRBJ1-5, with D possibly TRBD1 on 6 matching bases. The CDR3 runs to 13 residues. Trimming left V 8 bases short and J 4 bases short, with 12 bases between. The germline V gene encodes CDR1 SNHLY and CDR2 FYNNEI. The CDR3 protein is CASGGQLNQPQHF. The DNA of the CDR3 is TGTGCCAGCGGCGGACAGTTAAATCAGCCCCAGCATTTT.

This chain joins TRBV2 and TRBJ2-7; TRBD1 matches at 10 bases. The CDR3 is 16 amino acids. With 6 bases clipped from V and 5 bases from J, the junction kept 13 bases outside the gene matches. Per germline, CDR1 SNHLY and CDR2 FYNNEI. The CDR3 sequence: CASRGTAGTGDNEQYF. DNA for the CDR3: TGTGCCAGCAGAGGAACTGCCGGGACAGGGGACAACGAGCAGTACTTC.

The V and J genes are TRBV28 and TRBJ1-1, with 12 positions matching TRBD1. The CDR3 has 15 residues. The germline gives CDR1 MDHEN, CDR2 SYDVKM. Germline trimming cut 2 bases from V and 7 bases from J; bases unmatched to any gene: 5. The DNA for the CDR3 is TGTGCCAGCAGTTTAGCTGGGACAGGGGGCAGTGAAGCTTTCTTT. It yields the protein CASSLAGTGGSEAFF.

The V call is TRBV28, the J call TRBJ1-2; D gene ambiguous. Trimming took 6 bases from V and 4 from J, leaving 9 bases between them. Germline V gene data show CDR1 as MDHEN and CDR2 as SYDVKM. The CDR3 spans 12 residues. CDR3 DNA sequence: TGTGCCAGCAGCACCACCGGCTATGGCTACACCTTC. Translated: CASSTTGYGYTF.

The chain links TRBV18 to TRBJ1-1; no firm D call. Per germline, CDR1 KGHSH and CDR2 LQKENI. There are 16 residues in the CDR3. Trimming pared 1 base from V and 0 bases from J, leaving 12 bases between. The CDR3 protein is CASSPLRGTVNTEAFF. The CDR3 nucleotides are TGTGCCAGCTCACCACTTAGAGGTACAGTGAACACTGAAGCTTTCTTT.

The CDR3 here is CASSPRIWDRGRETQYF. The CDR3 DNA is TGTGCCAGCTCACCACGTATCTGGGACAGGGGGCGAGAGACCCAGTACTTC. The rearrangement links TRBV18 to TRBJ2-5, with 12 bases fitting TRBD1. Germline CDR1 and CDR2: KGHSH and LQKENI. The CDR3 contains 17 residues. V was pared by 1 base and J by 4 bases, with 7 bases of the junction left unmatched.

This sequence joins TRBV5-1 and TRBJ2-7; the match to TRBD2 covers 14 bases. This CDR3 is built from 16 residues. J was trimmed by 7 bases and V by 4 bases; bases with no gene match: 10. The germline gives CDR1 SGHRS, CDR2 YFSETQ. The CDR3 loop reads CASSSGLAGGPGEQYF. The DNA for the CDR3 is TGCGCCAGCAGCAGCGGACTAGCGGGGGGACCGGGGGAGCAGTACTTC.

This chain uses TRBV11-2 with TRBJ2-7; D gene uncertain. Germline V gene sequence: CDR1 SGHAT, CDR2 FQNNGV. V lost 3 bases and J lost 0, with 9 bases in between. The CDR3 runs to 14 residues. The CDR3 loop reads CASSFDRYSYEQYF. The CDR3 DNA sequence: TGTGCCAGCAGCTTTGACCGCTACTCCTACGAGCAGTACTTC.

J is TRBJ2-3 and V is TRBV4-1; 7 bases match TRBD1. J was trimmed by 6 bases and V by 4 bases; bases with no gene match: 19. The CDR3 totals 18 residues. Germline CDR1 and CDR2: MGHRA and YSYEKL. CDR3 DNA: TGCGCCAGCAGCCGCCGACCGGCGAGACAGGGCCCTTGGGATACGCAGTATTTT. It specifies CASSRRPARQGPWDTQYF.

The gene calls are TRBV7-2 and TRBJ2-7, with D uncertain. This CDR3 is 13 amino acids long. Trimming removed 1 base at V and 6 bases at J, with 10 bases between. Germline V gene lookup returns CDR1 SGHTA and CDR2 FQGNSA. The CDR3 DNA sequence: TGTGCCAGCAGCTTAGTTGGATGGGGCGAGCAGTACTTC. Its translation: CASSLVGWGEQYF.

The chain joins TRBV28 to TRBJ2-4, with 8 positions matching TRBD2. From germline, CDR1 is MDHEN and CDR2 SYDVKM. The CDR3 sequence is 15 residues long. The J segment lost 4 bases and the V segment lost 0 bases, leaving 2 bases of the junction unmatched. The CDR3 here is CASSLWASGKNIQYF. The DNA of the CDR3 is TGTGCCAGCAGTTTATGGGCTAGCGGGAAAAACATTCAGTACTTC. Supplemented by reference TRBV28 and TRBJ2-4, the full variable domain reads DVKVTQSSRYLVKRTGEKVFLECVQDMDHENMFWYRQDPGLGLRLIYFSYDVKMKEKGDIPEGYSVSREKKERFSLILESASTNQTSMYLCASSLWASGKNIQYFGAGTRLSVL.

The rearrangement links TRBV5-5 to TRBJ1-1, with 7 nucleotides matching TRBD1. Germline CDR1 is SGHKS and CDR2 is YYEKEE (reference sequence). The ends lost 0 bases at V and 4 bases at J; junction bases unmatched: 6. This CDR3 comprises 15 residues. The DNA of the CDR3 is TGTGCCAGCAGCTTGGAGGGGGCGCTTGGCACTGAAGCTTTCTTT. Residues: CASSLEGALGTEAFF.

The chain joins TRBV5-1 to TRBJ1-2; 8 nucleotides line up with TRBD1. CDR1 SGHRS and CDR2 YFSETQ come from the germline V gene. The CDR3 is 13 residues long. Trimming took 4 bases from V and 7 from J; bases not matched to a gene: 6. As DNA, the CDR3 is TGCGCCAGCAGCCCGGACAGGGAGGGTGGCTACACCTTC. As protein: CASSPDREGGYTF.